The 27 T cell receptor beta chains listed next were all sequenced from one sample in a study of control samples from healthy donors and cancer patients. Sequenced by immunoSEQ multiplex PCR; TCRdb stores in-frame clones only, minus some. The profile shows around 19,000 clones, around 80% of them singletons. What was sequenced was PBMCs. Receptors originate from a woman in her 70s with lung cancer.

The V gene is TRBV19, the J gene TRBJ1-2; weak D call: TRBD1 (5 bases). V lost 8 bases and J lost 4, with 11 bases in between. The CDR3 runs to 12 residues. Germline loops: CDR1 LNHDA, CDR2 SQIVND (reference sequence). CDR3 residues: CASEGSTYGYTF. In DNA, the CDR3 is TGTGCCAGTGAGGGGTCTACCTATGGCTACACCTTC.

The chain carries TRBV5-5 and TRBJ2-3, with TRBD1 matching over 7 bases. Germline values: CDR1 SGHKS, CDR2 YYEKEE (reference sequence). V lost 3 bases, J lost 1 base, and 8 bases stayed unmatched. The CDR3 extends over 16 amino acids. The chain's CDR3 is CASSSLTGSGTDTQYF. The CDR3 nucleotides are TGTGCCAGCAGCTCTTTGACAGGGTCAGGCACAGATACGCAGTATTTT.

Of note for this clone: Distinct nucleotide sequences in the sample also encode this CDR3. CDR3 sequence: CASSPGQGATEAFF. The CDR3 nucleotides are TGTGCCAGCAGTCCGGGACAGGGGGCAACTGAAGCTTTCTTT. The rearrangement links TRBV5-6 to TRBJ1-1, with 12 bases identical to TRBD1. Unmatched junction bases numbered 4, after V lost 5 bases and J lost 5 bases. The CDR3 consists of 14 residues. CDR1 and CDR2 from the germline V gene are SGHDT and YYEEEE.

The rearrangement joins TRBV24-1 to TRBJ2-1; D may be TRBD1 (6 bases). Trimming took off 7 bases at V and 10 bases at J, with 10 bases between the two ends. The CDR3 extends over 11 amino acids. Germline V gives CDR1 KGHDR, CDR2 SFDVKD. The DNA of the CDR3 is TGTGCCACCAGCAGGGGAGTGGAGCAGTTCTTC. Translating gives CATSRGVEQFF.

The rearrangement links TRBV7-2 to TRBJ2-1; 9 positions match TRBD1. This CDR3 spans 14 amino acids. Losses at the gene ends were 5 bases for V and 6 bases for J; bases not matched to a gene: 5. Germline CDR1 is SGHTA and CDR2 is FQGNSA. CDR3 coding DNA: TGTGCCAGCAGCAGATCGACAGGGGGCAATGAGCAGTTCTTC. Translating gives CASSRSTGGNEQFF.

V is TRBV7-6 and J is TRBJ2-5; 9 positions agree with TRBD2. With V trimmed by 6 bases and J by 5 bases, 10 bases remained unmatched. The germline CDR1 and CDR2 sequences are SGHVS and FNYEAQ. This CDR3 spans 15 amino acids. The CDR3 loop reads CASRFSGSGGETQYF. The CDR3 DNA is TGTGCCAGCAGATTTAGCGGGAGTGGTGGGGAGACCCAGTACTTC.

V gene TRBV29-1 combines with J gene TRBJ2-7, with D perhaps assigned TRBD1 or TRBD2 (5 bases each). Trimming pared 5 bases from V and 6 bases from J, leaving 11 bases between. CDR1 is SQVTM and CDR2 is ANQGSEA in the germline V gene. CDR3 length: 11 amino acids. DNA for the CDR3: TGCAGCGTTCATTATGGGGGCGAGCAGTACTTC. Translated, it gives CSVHYGGEQYF.

In its sample, this clone was seen a few times. V gene TRBV7-2 combines with J gene TRBJ1-5, with D perhaps TRBD1 (6 bases). This CDR3 region has 16 residues. CDR1 is SGHTA, CDR2 FQGNSA, per germline. With 0 bases removed from V and 4 bases from J, the gap between germline ends came to 13 bases. Here the CDR3 reads CASSLAEGRGNQPQHF. As DNA, the CDR3 is TGTGCCAGCAGCTTAGCCGAGGGCAGGGGTAATCAGCCCCAGCATTTT.

The chain combines TRBV7-9 with TRBJ1-3; tentatively, D is TRBD1 (5 bases). V lost 0 bases to trimming and J lost 7 bases, with 13 bases between them. This CDR3 is built from 15 residues. The germline V gene has CDR1 SEHNR and CDR2 FQNEAQ (reference sequence). The CDR3, as DNA: TGTGCCAGCAGCTTAGCGGCGGCAGGGTCGAACACCATATATTTT. Amino acids: CASSLAAAGSNTIYF.

The rearrangement uses TRBV7-2 and TRBJ1-2; 8 nucleotides match TRBD1. The junction had 2 bases not matched to a gene; V was cut back by 3 bases and J by 5 bases. Germline V gene data show CDR1 as SGHTA and CDR2 as FQGNSA. The CDR3 runs to 13 residues. Written as DNA, the CDR3 is TGTGCCAGCAGCTTTCGACAGGGGTATGGCTACACCTTC. Residues: CASSFRQGYGYTF.

The rearrangement joins TRBV9 to TRBJ2-5; possible D gene TRBD2, 5 bases. Germline values: CDR1 SGDLS, CDR2 YYNGEE. The CDR3 extends over 14 amino acids. Deletions cut 0 bases from V and 0 bases from J, with 6 bases between. The DNA for the CDR3 is TGTGCCAGCAGCGTAGGTAGCGACCAAGAGACCCAGTACTTC. Translating it yields CASSVGSDQETQYF.

This chain uses TRBV11-3 with TRBJ2-7; the D is unclear. CDR1 is SGHNT, CDR2 YENEEA, per germline. This CDR3 is 11 amino acids long. The ends were cut back, 5 bases at V and 4 bases at J, with 6 bases in the middle. CDR3 DNA sequence: TGTGCCAGCAGCCCCTTATACGAGCAGTACTTC. Amino acids: CASSPLYEQYF.

V gene TRBV5-5 combines with J gene TRBJ2-1, with a possible D match to TRBD1 (6 bases). This CDR3 comprises 13 residues. Trimming cost V 4 bases and J 6 bases, with 11 bases left between them. CDR1 and CDR2 (germline): SGHKS, YYEKEE (reference sequence). The CDR3 coding sequence is TGTGCCAGCAGCCTGGGGGCGGTCAATGAGCAGTTCTTC. Its protein product is CASSLGAVNEQFF.

This clone is categorized as medium-sized. CDR3 DNA sequence: TGCAGCGTTGGGGCAGGGCGGAGAGAAAAACTGTTTTTT. As protein: CSVGAGRREKLFF. The V and J genes are TRBV29-1 and TRBJ1-4; possibly TRBD1 for D (5 bases). The germline V gene encodes CDR1 SQVTM and CDR2 ANQGSEA. V lost 4 bases to trimming and J lost 8 bases, with 14 bases between them. The CDR3 runs to 13 residues.

CDR3 in DNA: TGTGCCAGCAGCTTACTGGGGAATCGCCCCTATGGCTACACCTTC. This encodes CASSLLGNRPYGYTF. The V call is TRBV11-2, the J call TRBJ1-2; D remains unclear. The germline CDR1 and CDR2 sequences are SGHAT and FQNNGV. This CDR3 comprises 15 residues. Trimming cost V 2 bases and J 4 bases, with 14 bases left between them. The full variable domain, completed using reference TRBV11-2 and TRBJ1-2, is EAGVAQSPRYKIIEKRQSVAFWCNPISGHATLYWYQQILGQGPKLLIQFQNNGVVDDSQLPKDRFSAERLKGVDSTLKIQPAKLEDSAVYLCASSLLGNRPYGYTFGSGTRLTVV.

In its sample, this clone is medium-sized. This chain links TRBV30 with TRBJ2-1, with D maybe TRBD2 (5 bases). Deletions cut 2 bases from V and 9 bases from J, with 11 bases between. This CDR3 comprises 12 residues. Germline V lookup: CDR1 GTSNPN, CDR2 SVGIG (reference sequence). The CDR3 DNA reads TGTGCCTGGAGTCCTGGACTTGGTGAGCAGTTCTTC. This encodes CAWSPGLGEQFF. Filled out from reference TRBV30 and TRBJ2-1, the complete variable domain reads SQTIHQWPATLVQPVGSPLSLECTVEGTSNPNLYWYRQAAGRGLQLLFYSVGIGQISSEVPQNLSASRPQDRQFILSSKKLLLSDSGFYLCAWSPGLGEQFFGPGTRLTVL.

The chain carries TRBV6-2 or TRBV6-3 and TRBJ1-1; 9 bases are a match to TRBD1. Germline V gene lookup returns CDR1 MNHEY and CDR2 SVGEGT. With 5 bases clipped from V and 6 bases from J, the junction kept 10 bases outside the gene matches. The CDR3 is 15 amino acids. As DNA, the CDR3 is TGTGCCAGCAGTCTCCCGGACAGGGGCGAGGCTGAAGCTTTCTTT. Translated, it gives CASSLPDRGEAEAFF.

The chain employs TRBV7-2 and TRBJ1-1; weak D call: TRBD1 (5 bases). Germline lookup yields CDR1 SGHTA and CDR2 FQGNSA. Trimming took off 4 bases at V and 6 bases at J, with 15 bases between the two ends. This CDR3 comprises 14 residues. CDR3 DNA sequence: TGTGCCAGCAGCTACAGGTCCTCGTCCGCTGAAGCTTTCTTT. It encodes CASSYRSSSAEAFF.

The chain combines TRBV14 with TRBJ2-1, with 10 nucleotides matching TRBD2. The CDR3 is 13 residues long. Per the germline V gene, CDR1 is SGHDN and CDR2 is FVKESK. V was pared by 6 bases and J by 15 bases, with 11 bases of the junction left unmatched. The CDR3 DNA reads TGTGCCAGCAGTCTAGCGGGAGATCGAATGCCGTTCTTC. This translates into CASSLAGDRMPFF. The full variable domain, rest sourced from reference TRBV14 and TRBJ2-1, is EAGVTQFPSHSVIEKGQTVTLRCDPISGHDNLYWYRRVMGKEIKFLLHFVKESKQDESGMPNNRFLAERTGGTYSTLKVQPAELEDSGVYFCASSLAGDRMPFFGPGTRLTVL.

The chain couples TRBV5-4 to TRBJ2-7; a weak D match, TRBD2 (5 bases). This CDR3 spans 15 amino acids. Germline-derived CDR1 and CDR2 are SGHNT and YYREEE (reference sequence). Trimming took 0 bases from V and 3 from J, leaving 13 bases between them. The CDR3 is CASSLGSQRVYEQYF. The CDR3 bases are TGTGCCAGCAGCTTGGGCTCTCAGAGGGTCTACGAGCAGTACTTC. Filled out from reference TRBV5-4 and TRBJ2-7, the complete variable domain reads ETGVTQSPTHLIKTRGQQVTLRCSSQSGHNTVSWYQQALGQGPQFIFQYYREEENGRGNFPPRFSGLQFPNYSSELNVNALELDDSALYLCASSLGSQRVYEQYFGPGTRLTVT.

The chain recombines TRBV5-6 with TRBJ2-3; 9 bases are shared with TRBD1. V gave up 4 bases and J gave up 4 bases; unmatched junction bases: 7. The germline V gene has CDR1 SGHDT and CDR2 YYEEEE. The CDR3 is 15 amino acids. The CDR3, as DNA: TGTGCCAGCAGCCCGGGACAGGGAGAGGCAGATACGCAGTATTTT. This encodes CASSPGQGEADTQYF.

This sequence joins TRBV9 and TRBJ1-1; D might be TRBD1 (5 bases). CDR3 size: 14 residues. In germline, CDR1 is SGDLS, CDR2 YYNGEE. The V end lost 5 bases, the J end lost 2 bases, and 13 bases lay between the germline ends. Written as DNA, the CDR3 is TGTGCCAGCAGTTTCGGGACGGGAAACACTGAAGCTTTCTTT. Its protein product is CASSFGTGNTEAFF.

Turning to this clone: Sequence at one end of the junction differs from germline and may be a read error. V usage is TRBV5-5 and J usage is TRBJ1-1; D is ambiguous. The CDR3 sequence is 15 residues long. Germline values: CDR1 SGHKS, CDR2 YYEKEE (reference sequence). The CDR3 region has the DNA TGTACCAGCAGCTTTGACATCAACTCTAACACTGAAGCTTTCTTT. This encodes CTSSFDINSNTEAFF.

The J gene is TRBJ1-4, the V gene TRBV3-1 (or the pseudogene TRBV3-2); TRBD1 might be the D (5 bases). This CDR3 contains 15 residues. The germline CDR1 and CDR2 sequences are LGHDT and YNNKEL (reference sequence). The V and J ends lost 3 bases and 5 bases respectively, with 13 bases between them. In DNA, the CDR3 is TGTGCCAGCAGCCATGGGGGACGGTCAAATGAAAAACTGTTTTTT. Protein: CASSHGGRSNEKLFF.

The chain carries TRBV15 and TRBJ2-4; D gene ambiguous. The V gene lost 5 bases and the J gene lost 3 bases, with 11 bases spanning the gap. In germline, CDR1 is LNHNV, CDR2 YYDKDF (reference sequence). The CDR3 runs to 14 residues. DNA for the CDR3: TGTGCCACCAGCCAAAACTATGACAAAAACATTCAGTACTTC. Its translation is CATSQNYDKNIQYF. Supplemented by reference TRBV15 and TRBJ2-4, the full variable domain reads DAMVIQNPRYQVTQFGKPVTLSCSQTLNHNVMYWYQQKSSQAPKLLFHYYDKDFNNEADTPDNFQSRRPNTSFCFLDIRSPGLGDTAMYLCATSQNYDKNIQYFGAGTRLSVL.

The V gene is TRBV28, the J gene TRBJ1-1, with a weak D call TRBD1 (5 bases). Looked up from germline, CDR1 is MDHEN and CDR2 is SYDVKM. There are 15 residues in the CDR3. Trimming removed 4 bases from V and 2 bases from J, with 14 bases in between. The CDR3 nucleotides are TGTGCCAGCAGTTCCAGGACACGGTTAAACACTGAAGCTTTCTTT. Translation gives CASSSRTRLNTEAFF.

This clone was recorded only once. The J gene is TRBJ1-1, the V gene TRBV28; 9 nucleotides line up with TRBD1. V was clipped by 2 bases and J by 4 bases; unmatched bases: 8. CDR3 size: 16 residues. Germline CDR1 reads MDHEN; CDR2 reads SYDVKM. Here the CDR3 DNA reads TGTGCCAGCAGTTTAAGGACAGGGGTTTTGGTCACTGAAGCTTTCTTT. It specifies CASSLRTGVLVTEAFF.